These 12 T cell receptor beta chains were all obtained from the same sample, sequenced in a study of tumor and adjacent non-tumor tissue in lung cancer. RNA was extracted from bulk tissue without any cell sorting. More than 3 cm separated this lung sample from the edge of the tumor. TCRbeta libraries were built with three rounds of nested PCR, modified from ARM-PCR. TCRdb independently ran MiXCR on the multiplex PCR reads; one entry per CDR3 protein. The repertoire holds some 100,000 distinct CDR3 sequences, about 60% seen once, with 15% to 20% in the top ten. The sample comprised distant non-tumor lung tissue. The receptors derive from a man aged 25 to 40 with non-small cell lung cancer.

About this clonotype: The CDR3 does not close with the conserved phenylalanine or tryptophan, likely indicating a read error. The chain employs TRBV20-1 and TRBJ2-3; TRBD2 is a possible D gene (5 bases). Germline CDR1 DFQATT, CDR2 SNEGSKA (reference sequence). This CDR3 has 12 residues. CDR3: CSGTLGTDTQYL. CDR3 nucleotide sequence: TGCAGTGGGACTCTCGGCACCGATACGCAGTATCTT.

About this clonotype: This clone may be a read error of a much larger clone one base away. The V call is TRBV6-2 or TRBV6-3, the J call TRBJ1-5; D call uncertain. TRBJ2-3 matches the DNA end more closely, so the J call is doubtful. The CDR3 extends over 15 amino acids. Germline V lookup: CDR1 MNHEY, CDR2 SVGEGT. The CDR3 DNA sequence: TGTGCCAGCAGTTACGGTACGGGTAACAATCAGCCCCAGTATTTT. It specifies CASSYGTGNNQPQYF.

Worth noting for this clonotype: A read error may account for a junction end that differs from germline. Here the CDR3 DNA reads TGCGCCAGCAGCCCCGCGCATCCCGACTGGGGCTACGAGCGGTACTTC. This codes for CASSPAHPDWGYERYF. The V gene is TRBV4-3, the J gene TRBJ2-7, with D possibly matching TRBD1 (5 bases). This CDR3 region has 16 residues. Germline V gives CDR1 LGHNA, CDR2 YSLEER.

CDR3 bases: TGCAGCGTTGCGGCGGCAAACACTGAAGCTTTCTTT. Amino acids: CSVAAANTEAFF. The genes are TRBV29-1 and TRBJ1-1; D unresolved. CDR3 length equals 12 residues. Trimming stripped 4 bases from V and 2 bases from J, with 8 bases between. Per the germline V gene, CDR1 is SQVTM and CDR2 is ANQGSEA.

About this clonotype itself: It is likely a read error, because the conserved phenylalanine at the end of the CDR3 is missing. The V call is TRBV20-1, the J call TRBJ2-3, with D perhaps given as TRBD1 or TRBD2 (5 bases each). Between the trimmed V and J ends, which lost 5 bases and 7 bases, there was a span of 16 bases. The CDR3 consists of 13 residues. Germline assignment: CDR1 DFQATT and CDR2 SNEGSKA (reference sequence). DNA for the CDR3: TGCAGTGCTCTCCGGGGCCAAACCAATACGCAGTATTCT. It specifies CSALRGQTNTQYS.

This clonotype was counted a few times. A single base separates this from a much larger clone, so it may be a read error. This chain uses TRBV12-5 with TRBJ2-3; tentatively, D is TRBD1 (5 bases). This CDR3 region has 12 residues. V lost 7 bases to trimming and J lost 6 bases, with 11 bases between them. Germline V gene sequence: CDR1 LGHNT, CDR2 FRNRAP. The CDR3, as DNA: TGTGCTAGTGACCGTGCAGGGGATACGCAGTATTTT. Its translation is CASDRAGDTQYF.

The sample holds many counts of this clonotype. A much larger clone lies a single base off, so this may be a read error. The rearrangement uses TRBV20-1 and TRBJ2-7; 7 nucleotides match TRBD1. Germline CDR1 DFQATT, CDR2 SNEGSKA (reference sequence). The CDR3 spans 12 residues. For the CDR3, the DNA is TGCAGTGCTTACAGGGGATCGTACGAGCAGCACTTC. Translation gives CSAYRGSYEQHF.

The chain recombines TRBV11-2 with TRBJ1-1; D is undetermined. This CDR3 has 14 amino acids. Between the trimmed V and J ends, which lost 9 bases and 3 bases, there was a span of 17 bases. Germline CDR1 is SGHAT and CDR2 is FQNNGV. The DNA for the CDR3 is TGTGCCAGTGAGGTACAGCCCCTGGACACTGAAGCTTTCTTT. Encoded protein: CASEVQPLDTEAFF.

The V call is TRBV5-6, the J call TRBJ2-7; a possible D gene is TRBD1 (5 bases). This CDR3 has 12 residues. Deletions cut 4 bases from V and 6 bases from J, with 11 bases between. Looked up from germline, CDR1 is SGHDT and CDR2 is YYEEEE. As DNA, the CDR3 is TGTGCCAGCAGCCTGGGAAGGGGCGAGCAGTACTTC. Translating it yields CASSLGRGEQYF.

This clonotype appeared many times. The chain has TRBV5-4 and TRBJ1-1, with D perhaps TRBD1 (6 bases). The germline V and J ends were trimmed by 4 bases and 4 bases, with 17 bases remaining between them. The CDR3 runs 15 residues. CDR1 and CDR2 from the germline V gene are SGHNT and YYREEE (reference sequence). The CDR3 protein is CASSPDLAGVTEAFF. CDR3 DNA: TGTGCCAGCAGCCCGGACCTGGCAGGGGTCACTGAAGCTTTCTTT.

Note on this clonotype: A much larger clone differs from this one at a single base, so this may be a read error. This sequence joins TRBV6-5 and TRBJ1-2; D possibly corresponds to TRBD1 (6 bases). The V end lost 5 bases, the J end lost 12 bases, and 22 bases lay between the germline ends. CDR1 and CDR2 from the germline V gene are MNHEY and SVGAGI. The CDR3 runs 14 residues. As DNA, the CDR3 is TGTGCCAGCAGTCGGGGGACTCCGGGGGGGGGCCACACCTTC. It specifies CASSRGTPGGGHTF.

On this clonotype: Its ends do not fully match the called genes, so a read error is possible. The V and J genes are TRBV11-2 and TRBJ2-2; D possibly uses TRBD1 or TRBD2 (5 bases each). Germline CDR1 and CDR2: SGHAT and FQNNGV. There are 13 residues in the CDR3. The CDR3 loop reads CASSLDLGTELFF. For the CDR3, the DNA is TGTGCCAGCAGCTTAGATCTCGGGACGGAGTTGTTTTTT.